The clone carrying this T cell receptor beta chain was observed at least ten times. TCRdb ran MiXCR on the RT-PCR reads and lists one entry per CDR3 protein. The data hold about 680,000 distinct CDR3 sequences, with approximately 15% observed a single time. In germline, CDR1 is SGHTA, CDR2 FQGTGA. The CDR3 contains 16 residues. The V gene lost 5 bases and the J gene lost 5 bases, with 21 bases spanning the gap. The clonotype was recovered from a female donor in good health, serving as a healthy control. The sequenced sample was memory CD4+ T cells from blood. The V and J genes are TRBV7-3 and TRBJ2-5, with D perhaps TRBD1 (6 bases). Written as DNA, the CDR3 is TGTGCCAGCAGCCTCCAACCAGGGGTAGTAGGGGAGACCCAGTACTTC. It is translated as CASSLQPGVVGETQYF.